The 6 T cell receptor beta chains in this list originate from one sample, sequenced in a study of blood T cell repertoires in COVID-19. This table comes from immunoSEQ multiplex PCR, and its TCRdb copy is limited to in-frame clones, with some not included. The sample consists of 95,000 to 150,000 clones, 85% of them appearing once. The specimen was peripheral blood. These receptors all come from an elderly man with acute or convalescent COVID-19.

The chain employs TRBV5-1 and TRBJ2-7; D might be TRBD2 (6 bases). The V gene lost 2 bases and the J gene lost 4 bases, with 13 bases spanning the gap. This CDR3 has 14 amino acids. Germline loops: CDR1 SGHRS, CDR2 YFSETQ. Here the CDR3 reads CASSFTGGPYEQYF. In nucleotides, the CDR3 is TGCGCCAGCAGCTTCACCGGGGGACCTTACGAGCAGTACTTC.

This sequence joins TRBV5-6 and TRBJ1-6; D not resolved. The ends were cut back, 1 base at V and 9 bases at J, with 5 bases in the middle. Germline loops: CDR1 SGHDT, CDR2 YYEEEE. The CDR3 is 12 residues long. The CDR3 loop reads CASSLSGSPLHF. CDR3 nucleotide sequence: TGTGCCAGCAGCTTGTCCGGTTCACCCCTCCACTTT.

This chain joins TRBV19 and TRBJ2-3, with 12 bases aligning to TRBD2. Per germline, CDR1 LNHDA and CDR2 SQIVND (reference sequence). This CDR3 region has 17 residues. The trim removed 6 bases at V and 0 bases at J, leaving 7 bases unmatched. CDR3 in amino acids: CASRFSSGGASTDTQYF. The CDR3 nucleotides are TGTGCCAGTAGGTTCTCTAGCGGGGGGGCCAGCACAGATACGCAGTATTTT.

The rearrangement uses TRBV19 and TRBJ2-2, with TRBD1 matching over 8 bases. CDR1 LNHDA and CDR2 SQIVND come from the germline V gene (reference sequence). The V and J ends lost 6 bases and 7 bases, in that order; junction bases with no gene match: 10. The length of the CDR3 is 15 residues. CDR3 sequence: CASRPPDRVGGELFF. DNA for the CDR3: TGTGCCAGTAGGCCACCGGACAGGGTGGGCGGGGAGCTGTTTTTT.

The chain combines TRBV27 with TRBJ2-2; 13 positions match TRBD2. The CDR3 loop spans 18 amino acids. The V gene's germline CDR1 is MNHEY and CDR2 SMNVEV (reference sequence). V shed 4 bases, J shed 6 bases, and the junction held 11 bases outside the gene matches. DNA for the CDR3: TGTGCCAGCAGTTCCCTTGACCTACTAGCGGGGGGGGCCGGGGAGCTGTTTTTT. This codes for CASSSLDLLAGGAGELFF.

The rearrangement uses TRBV24-1 and TRBJ2-1; 10 bases map to TRBD1. J lost 6 bases, V lost 3 bases, and 10 bases had no gene match. This CDR3 contains 17 residues. CDR1 KGHDR and CDR2 SFDVKD come from the germline V gene. Here the CDR3 DNA reads TGTGCCACCAGTGATGGCACCGGGACAGGGGTTTCCAATGAGCAGTTCTTC. Its translation: CATSDGTGTGVSNEQFF.